The 23 T cell receptor beta chains given below trace back to one sample, sequenced in a study of cytomegalovirus exposure and HLA in healthy donors (dated by TCRdb to 2015 to 2018). The library came from the immunoSEQ multiplex PCR assay. A mixture of 60 forward primers for TCR Vbeta segments and 13 reverse primers for TCR Jbeta segments was used in the multiplex PCR. Imported from immuneACCESS, the table was reduced by TCRdb to in-frame sequences with V and J called. These copies leave out some clones; in studies compared against another copy, an unresolved V gene accounts for under half, and the cause of the remainder is not known. In all, the sample holds approximately 110,000 clones, and approximately 78% of those were seen once. The ten largest clones capture 8.2% of the sample. Sample: PBMCs. Receptors originate from a woman in her 40s in good health and CMV-seropositive.

The chain combines TRBV5-4 with TRBJ2-5; TRBD1 aligns across 8 bases. The CDR3 covers 15 residues. V lost 0 bases, J lost 5 bases, and 6 bases stayed unmatched. CDR1 is SGHNT and CDR2 is YYREEE in the germline V gene (reference sequence). CDR3 residues: CASSLAGGARETQYF. The DNA of the CDR3 is TGTGCCAGCAGCTTGGCAGGGGGCGCTCGGGAGACCCAGTACTTC.

The V call is TRBV4-1, the J call TRBJ2-2; tentatively, D is TRBD1 (6 bases). The V gene lost 2 bases and the J gene lost 6 bases, with 22 bases spanning the gap. This CDR3 is 18 amino acids long. Germline CDR1 MGHRA, CDR2 YSYEKL. CDR3 in DNA: TGCGCCAGCAGCCAACGAAGCCCTCCGCAGGGGTTGGCCGGGGAGCTGTTTTTT. This sequence encodes CASSQRSPPQGLAGELFF.

This sequence joins TRBV6-5 and TRBJ1-2, with a tentative D call TRBD1 (6 bases). Germline lookup yields CDR1 MNHEY and CDR2 SVGAGI. CDR3 length: 14 residues. Trimming removed 7 bases from V and 2 bases from J, with 14 bases in between. CDR3 region: CASTRGHFNYGYTF. In DNA, the CDR3 is TGTGCCAGCACCCGGGGACATTTCAACTATGGCTACACCTTC.

This rearrangement joins TRBV10-3 to TRBJ2-1; no definite D call. In germline, CDR1 is ENHRY, CDR2 SYGVKD. V was trimmed by 3 bases and J by 3 bases, leaving 3 bases between them. The CDR3 length is 12 residues. This CDR3 is CAISEHYNEQFF. The CDR3 nucleotides are TGTGCCATCAGTGAACACTACAATGAGCAGTTCTTC.

J is TRBJ1-1 and V is TRBV1; TRBD1 was called by the table and not checked on the DNA. TRBV1 is a pseudogene locus. The CDR3 totals 16 residues. For the CDR3, the DNA is TGCACCAGCAGCCACGGAATAGAAACAGGGAACACTGAAGCTTTCTTT. Encoded protein: CTSSHGIETGNTEAFF.

V is TRBV7-2 and J is TRBJ1-1, with D perhaps matching TRBD1 (6 bases). This CDR3 is built from 15 residues. V lost 5 bases to trimming and J lost 4 bases, with 17 bases between them. Per germline, CDR1 SGHTA and CDR2 FQGNSA. CDR3 sequence (DNA): TGTGCCAGCAGCAGCCAGGGGTCGGCTTCCACTGAAGCTTTCTTT. Protein sequence: CASSSQGSASTEAFF.

The chain has TRBV4-1 and TRBJ2-1, with 13 bases identical to TRBD2. V lost 3 bases, J lost 1 base, and 9 bases stayed unmatched. CDR3 length: 19 amino acids. Germline CDR1 is MGHRA and CDR2 is YSYEKL. This CDR3 is CASSQALAGGLRSYNEQFF. The CDR3 coding sequence is TGCGCCAGCAGCCAGGCACTAGCGGGGGGGCTGAGGTCCTACAATGAGCAGTTCTTC.

The rearrangement joins TRBV4-3 to TRBJ2-3; TRBD2 matches 8 bases. The CDR3 is made up of 16 amino acids. The germline CDR1 and CDR2 sequences are LGHNA and YSLEER. J was trimmed by 5 bases and V by 1 base; bases with no gene match: 8. The CDR3 sequence: CASSQGRTGGGDTQYF. In nucleotides, the CDR3 is TGCGCCAGCAGCCAAGGGAGGACGGGGGGGGGAGATACGCAGTATTTT.

The chain is built from TRBV9 and TRBJ1-1, with no clear D. The germline V gene encodes CDR1 SGDLS and CDR2 YYNGEE. V shed 0 bases and J shed 1 base, with 7 bases lying between them. CDR3 length: 14 amino acids. CDR3 nucleotide sequence: TGTGCCAGCAGCGTAGGGGCAGGGAACACTGAAGCTTTCTTT. This encodes CASSVGAGNTEAFF. Full variable domain (missing parts from reference TRBV9 and TRBJ1-1): DSGVTQTPKHLITATGQRVTLRCSPRSGDLSVYWYQQSLDQGLQFLIQYYNGEERAKGNILERFSAQQFPDLHSELNLSSLELGDSALYFCASSVGAGNTEAFFGQGTRLTVV.

The V gene is TRBV15, the J gene TRBJ1-5; a possible D gene is TRBD1 (5 bases). Germline lookup yields CDR1 LNHNV and CDR2 YYDKDF (reference sequence). Trimming took off 3 bases at V and 5 bases at J, with 11 bases between the two ends. This CDR3 is built from 14 residues. CDR3 in amino acids: CATSSLDSYQPQHF. CDR3 DNA sequence: TGTGCCACCAGCAGTCTCGACAGTTATCAGCCCCAGCATTTT.

The chain employs TRBV9 and TRBJ1-2, with D possibly being TRBD1 (5 bases). The germline V gene encodes CDR1 SGDLS and CDR2 YYNGEE. Trimming removed 0 bases at V and 4 bases at J, with 10 bases between. The CDR3 sequence is 14 residues long. The CDR3 spells CASSVATGPYGYTF. CDR3 sequence (DNA): TGTGCCAGCAGCGTAGCAACAGGCCCCTATGGCTACACCTTC.

This chain links TRBV2 with TRBJ1-6; tentative D call: TRBD1 (5 bases). CDR3 length: 15 residues. CDR1 and CDR2 from the germline V gene are SNHLY and FYNNEI. V lost 6 bases and J lost 1, with 10 bases in between. Here the CDR3 DNA reads TGTGCCAGCAGCCCCCAGGGTTCCTATAATTCACCCCTCCACTTT. Its translation: CASSPQGSYNSPLHF.

CDR3 amino acids: CSVGRSTNEKLFF. The CDR3 DNA reads as TGCAGCGTTGGGAGGTCAACTAATGAAAAACTGTTTTTT. The chain combines TRBV29-1 with TRBJ1-4; D is unresolved. Looked up from germline, CDR1 is SQVTM and CDR2 is ANQGSEA. This CDR3 is 13 amino acids long. V lost 4 bases and J lost 0, with 6 bases in between.

The chain has TRBV7-2 and TRBJ2-5, with D perhaps matching TRBD1 (6 bases). The germline V gene encodes CDR1 SGHTA and CDR2 FQGNSA. The V end lost 2 bases, the J end lost 7 bases, and 11 bases lay between the germline ends. CDR3 length equals 13 residues. The CDR3 here is CASSLTQGPTQYF. The CDR3 DNA reads as TGTGCCAGCAGCTTAACCCAGGGGCCGACCCAGTACTTC.

The V gene is TRBV2, the J gene TRBJ1-2, with TRBD1 identical over 10 bases. With V trimmed by 2 bases and J by 7 bases, 4 bases remained unmatched. Germline V lookup: CDR1 SNHLY, CDR2 FYNNEI. The CDR3 extends over 14 amino acids. CDR3: CASSEFGQGGGYTF. The CDR3 DNA is TGTGCCAGCAGTGAATTCGGACAGGGGGGTGGCTACACCTTC.

This sequence joins TRBV19 and TRBJ1-2; 9 nucleotides line up with TRBD1. This CDR3 is built from 13 residues. V lost 4 bases and J lost 8; bases outside the gene matches: 5. The germline V gene has CDR1 LNHDA and CDR2 SQIVND (reference sequence). CDR3 protein: CASSTGTGQGYTF. In DNA, the CDR3 is TGTGCCAGTAGTACCGGGACAGGGCAAGGCTACACCTTC.

The chain links TRBV2 to TRBJ1-2, with D perhaps matching TRBD1 (6 bases). The CDR3 runs 14 residues. CDR1 SNHLY and CDR2 FYNNEI come from the germline V gene. The V end was cut by 4 bases, the J end by 4 bases, with 13 bases between. CDR3 region: CASSVATGTYGYTF. DNA of the CDR3: TGTGCCAGCAGTGTAGCAACAGGGACCTATGGCTACACCTTC.

The sample holds a few counts of this clone. The chain joins TRBV11-2 to TRBJ1-1; maybe TRBD1 (5 bases). The ends were cut back, 3 bases at V and 5 bases at J, with 13 bases in the middle. Germline CDR1 reads SGHAT; CDR2 reads FQNNGV. This CDR3 comprises 14 residues. The CDR3 protein is CASSFVRGGTEAFF. CDR3 nucleotide sequence: TGTGCCAGCAGCTTTGTAAGGGGAGGGACTGAAGCTTTCTTT.

The chain has TRBV5-4 and TRBJ1-1, with D maybe TRBD1 (5 bases). Germline V gene sequence: CDR1 SGHNT, CDR2 YYREEE (reference sequence). The CDR3 is 14 amino acids. Trimming left V 4 bases short and J 6 bases short, with 16 bases between. CDR3 in amino acids: CASSRRAGGSEAFF. The CDR3 DNA is TGTGCCAGCAGCCGCAGGGCCGGGGGGTCTGAAGCTTTCTTT. Full variable domain (rest looked up from reference TRBV5-4 and TRBJ1-1): ETGVTQSPTHLIKTRGQQVTLRCSSQSGHNTVSWYQQALGQGPQFIFQYYREEENGRGNFPPRFSGLQFPNYSSELNVNALELDDSALYLCASSRRAGGSEAFFGQGTRLTVV.

V gene TRBV5-4 combines with J gene TRBJ2-5; no firm D call. The CDR3 is made up of 13 amino acids. The germline V and J ends were trimmed by 4 bases and 0 bases, with 7 bases remaining between them. CDR1 and CDR2 from the germline V gene are SGHNT and YYREEE (reference sequence). CDR3 bases: TGTGCCAGCAGCCTCCGGGACCAAGAGACCCAGTACTTC. Translated, it gives CASSLRDQETQYF.

The V and J genes are TRBV7-6 and TRBJ1-1, with D possibly being TRBD1 (5 bases). With 5 bases removed from V and 2 bases from J, the gap between germline ends came to 9 bases. The germline V gene encodes CDR1 SGHVS and CDR2 FNYEAQ. The CDR3 contains 13 residues. CDR3 protein: CASSKDSNTEAFF. DNA for the CDR3: TGTGCCAGCAGCAAAGACAGTAACACTGAAGCTTTCTTT. The variable domain in full, completed from reference TRBV7-6 and TRBJ1-1, reads GAGVSQSPRYKVTKRGQDVALRCDPISGHVSLYWYRQALGQGPEFLTYFNYEAQQDKSGLPNDRFSAERPEGSISTLTIQRTEQRDSAMYRCASSKDSNTEAFFGQGTRLTVV.

This clone has only one observation. V usage is TRBV5-1 and J usage is TRBJ1-2; 7 nucleotides agree with TRBD1. V trimming: 0 bases; J trimming: 4 bases; junction bases outside the gene matches: 9. The CDR3 contains 16 residues. Germline V gene lookup returns CDR1 SGHRS and CDR2 YFSETQ. CDR3 sequence reads: CASSLGDSPSGYGYTF. In nucleotides, the CDR3 is TGCGCCAGCAGCTTGGGGGACAGCCCTTCGGGCTATGGCTACACCTTC.

The J gene is TRBJ2-6, the V gene TRBV10-3; tentative D call: TRBD1 (5 bases). The CDR3 is made up of 20 amino acids. Trimming shortened V by 2 bases and J by 0 bases, and 20 bases separated the two germline ends. Germline V lookup: CDR1 ENHRY, CDR2 SYGVKD. In DNA form, the CDR3 reads TGTGCCATCAGTGAGGCGCCCCCCGGTTGGGGCGGCTCTGGGGCCAACGTCCTGACTTTC. Its protein product is CAISEAPPGWGGSGANVLTF.